One and the same sample provided the 32 T cell receptor beta chains below, sequenced in a study of shared clonotypes between healthy human individuals. The method was immunoSEQ multiplex PCR; TCRdb's version includes in-frame clones alone and lacks a portion of them. The sample has some 1.5 million clones, 98% seen once; the top ten hold 0.45%. The sequenced sample consisted of naive CD4+ T cells sorted from blood. Subset reported: CD45RA+ positively selected. Receptors were obtained from a man aged 25-45 years in good health.

This chain connects TRBV7-6 to TRBJ2-1; 9 positions match TRBD2. The CDR3 runs 17 residues. The germline V gene encodes CDR1 SGHVS and CDR2 FNYEAQ. Germline trimming cut 0 bases from V and 4 bases from J; bases unmatched to any gene: 7. The CDR3 DNA reads as TGTGCCAGCAGCTTAGCAACTGGACTAGCGAGATACAATGAGCAGTTCTTC. Translation gives CASSLATGLARYNEQFF.

This chain links TRBV18 with TRBJ2-1, with 13 positions matching TRBD2. Germline values: CDR1 KGHSH, CDR2 LQKENI. The J segment lost 10 bases and the V segment lost 5 bases, leaving 5 bases of the junction unmatched. CDR3 size: 14 residues. The CDR3 DNA is TGTGCCAGCTCATTCGGACTAGCGGGAGACGAGCAGTTCTTC. Translating it yields CASSFGLAGDEQFF.

This chain joins TRBV11-3 and TRBJ2-1; possibly TRBD1 or TRBD2 for D (5 bases each). Germline loops: CDR1 SGHNT, CDR2 YENEEA. The CDR3 is 14 amino acids. V was cut by 5 bases and J by 9 bases, with 17 bases left in between. The CDR3 here is CASSPGPEEPEQFF. The CDR3 DNA reads as TGTGCCAGCAGCCCGGGACCAGAGGAGCCTGAGCAGTTCTTC.

This clone came up once. The genes are TRBV14 and TRBJ2-1, with 8 bases fitting TRBD2. The germline V gene has CDR1 SGHDN and CDR2 FVKESK. The CDR3 consists of 16 residues. V trimming: 2 bases; J trimming: 4 bases; junction bases outside the gene matches: 7. CDR3 nucleotides: TGTGCCAGCAGCCAACTCAAGACTAGCGCATACAATGAGCAGTTCTTC. Protein product: CASSQLKTSAYNEQFF. The full variable domain, completed using reference TRBV14 and TRBJ2-1, is EAGVTQFPSHSVIEKGQTVTLRCDPISGHDNLYWYRRVMGKEIKFLLHFVKESKQDESGMPNNRFLAERTGGTYSTLKVQPAELEDSGVYFCASSQLKTSAYNEQFFGPGTRLTVL.

The chain joins TRBV29-1 to TRBJ2-3; D possibly corresponds to TRBD2 (6 bases). Germline lookup yields CDR1 SQVTM and CDR2 ANQGSEA. This CDR3 region has 14 residues. Trimming pared 7 bases from V and 2 bases from J, leaving 16 bases between. The CDR3 bases are TGCAGCGCCACCCCGGGAGAGCACACAGATACGCAGTATTTT. Residues: CSATPGEHTDTQYF.

V usage is TRBV19 and J usage is TRBJ2-3; D not certain. Deletions cut 3 bases from V and 4 bases from J, with 11 bases between. Germline values: CDR1 LNHDA, CDR2 SQIVND (reference sequence). The CDR3 has 14 amino acids. CDR3 sequence reads: CASSISLISDTQYF. As DNA, the CDR3 is TGTGCCAGTAGTATCTCCCTAATATCAGATACGCAGTATTTT.

V and J are TRBV7-2 and TRBJ1-1, with TRBD1 matching over 10 bases. Germline values: CDR1 SGHTA, CDR2 FQGNSA. J lost 5 bases, V lost 5 bases, and 8 bases had no gene match. This CDR3 has 15 amino acids. CDR3 amino acids: CASSLTGGGNTEAFF. CDR3 nucleotides: TGTGCCAGCAGCCTGACAGGGGGCGGGAATACTGAAGCTTTCTTT.

The V and J genes are TRBV27 and TRBJ2-5; TRBD2 matches 10 bases. V lost 3 bases and J lost 3; bases outside the gene matches: 1. The CDR3 runs to 14 residues. Germline CDR1 reads MNHEY; CDR2 reads SMNVEV (reference sequence). The CDR3 reads CASSFLAGEETQYF. The CDR3 DNA reads TGTGCCAGCAGTTTTCTAGCGGGGGAAGAGACCCAGTACTTC.

The sample holds one count of this clone. The rearrangement joins TRBV5-1 to TRBJ1-1; D perhaps matches TRBD1 (5 bases). V was trimmed by 2 bases and J by 2 bases, leaving 13 bases between them. The germline V gene has CDR1 SGHRS and CDR2 YFSETQ. The CDR3 is 15 amino acids. Written as DNA, the CDR3 is TGCGCCAGCAGCTTTCTTGGGACGGAAAACACTGAAGCTTTCTTT. Translated, it gives CASSFLGTENTEAFF.

V is TRBV6-5 and J is TRBJ2-1; D remains ambiguous. Germline CDR1 is MNHEY and CDR2 is SVGAGI. This CDR3 has 15 residues. Trimming shortened V by 2 bases and J by 3 bases, and 11 bases separated the two germline ends. CDR3 in DNA: TGTGCCAGCAGTTACGAATTTCGGGTCTACAATGAGCAGTTCTTC. Residues: CASSYEFRVYNEQFF.

The rearrangement links TRBV15 to TRBJ2-7; D is ambiguous. The CDR3 length is 13 residues. V gave up 0 bases and J gave up 7 bases, with 10 bases separating them. From germline, CDR1 is LNHNV and CDR2 YYDKDF (reference sequence). The CDR3 sequence is CATSRESQSEQYF. The CDR3 DNA follows: TGTGCCACCAGCAGAGAGTCCCAAAGTGAGCAGTACTTC.

This clone was observed a single time. The gene calls are TRBV19 and TRBJ1-5, with 9 nucleotides matching TRBD1. Germline CDR1 is LNHDA and CDR2 is SQIVND (reference sequence). The trim removed 7 bases at V and 6 bases at J, leaving 10 bases unmatched. The CDR3 runs 15 residues. The CDR3 region is CASTRGQGGAQPQHF. The CDR3 coding sequence is TGTGCCAGTACGCGGGGACAGGGAGGGGCTCAGCCCCAGCATTTT.

The chain employs TRBV5-5 and TRBJ2-7, with unresolved D. Germline CDR1 and CDR2: SGHKS and YYEKEE (reference sequence). The CDR3 is 14 amino acids. V lost 5 bases and J 2 bases, leaving 14 bases between the germline ends. The CDR3 DNA reads as TGTGCCAGCAGTTTGACACAGACACCCTACGAGCAGTACTTC. This codes for CASSLTQTPYEQYF.

The gene calls are TRBV7-3 and TRBJ2-1, with 12 positions matching TRBD2. The CDR3 length is 15 residues. The germline V gene has CDR1 SGHTA and CDR2 FQGTGA. J gave up 8 bases and V 4 bases, and 6 bases lay outside the gene matches. The CDR3 nucleotides read TGTGCCAGCAGCTCCCTAGCGGGAGGGCCATATGAGCAGTTCTTC. This codes for CASSSLAGGPYEQFF.

The chain joins TRBV9 to TRBJ1-1; D is uncertain. CDR1 SGDLS and CDR2 YYNGEE come from the germline V gene. This CDR3 is built from 14 residues. Trimming removed 3 bases at V and 2 bases at J, with 11 bases between. The DNA for the CDR3 is TGTGCCAGCAGCGGCCAGCCGATCAACACTGAAGCTTTCTTT. Its protein is CASSGQPINTEAFF. Variable domain in full (rest from reference TRBV9 and TRBJ1-1): DSGVTQTPKHLITATGQRVTLRCSPRSGDLSVYWYQQSLDQGLQFLIQYYNGEERAKGNILERFSAQQFPDLHSELNLSSLELGDSALYFCASSGQPINTEAFFGQGTRLTVV.

The chain has TRBV19 and TRBJ2-5, with D uncertain. V was trimmed by 3 bases and J by 4 bases, leaving 15 bases between them. CDR1 is LNHDA and CDR2 is SQIVND in the germline V gene (reference sequence). This CDR3 has 15 residues. DNA for the CDR3: TGTGCCAGTAGTATTACCCTAGGTGGCGGAGAGACCCAGTACTTC. Amino acid sequence: CASSITLGGGETQYF.

For this clone: Other DNA sequences in the same sample also yield this CDR3. The chain employs TRBV29-1 and TRBJ2-5; the D is unclear. Germline assignment: CDR1 SQVTM and CDR2 ANQGSEA. The CDR3 is made up of 12 amino acids. Deletions cut 4 bases from V and 1 base from J, with 7 bases between. CDR3 nucleotide sequence: TGCAGCGTTGTAGGCCTCCAAGAGACCCAGTACTTC. The encoded protein is CSVVGLQETQYF.

This chain uses TRBV11-2 with TRBJ1-2; possible D gene TRBD1, 5 bases. The CDR3 is made up of 13 amino acids. V was trimmed by 8 bases and J by 7 bases, leaving 17 bases between them. Looked up from germline, CDR1 is SGHAT and CDR2 is FQNNGV. The chain's CDR3 is CASGTRAGSGYTF. The DNA for the CDR3 is TGTGCCAGCGGGACCCGGGCCGGGAGTGGCTACACCTTC.

The rearrangement links TRBV19 to TRBJ1-5; a weak D match, TRBD1 (5 bases). The germline gives CDR1 LNHDA, CDR2 SQIVND (reference sequence). The V gene lost 5 bases and the J gene lost 3 bases, with 11 bases spanning the gap. The CDR3 runs to 14 residues. The CDR3 DNA sequence: TGTGCCAGTAGTGGAGGGGTGGTCAATCAGCCCCAGCATTTT. It specifies CASSGGVVNQPQHF.

This sequence joins TRBV11-2 and TRBJ2-2; perhaps TRBD1 as D (5 bases). V lost 1 base and J 7 bases, leaving 19 bases between the germline ends. The CDR3 has 17 amino acids. Germline V gene sequence: CDR1 SGHAT, CDR2 FQNNGV. The CDR3 loop is CASSLVGWGPSGGELFF. The CDR3 coding sequence is TGTGCCAGCAGCTTAGTGGGTTGGGGCCCATCGGGCGGGGAGCTGTTTTTT.

The chain is built from TRBV18 and TRBJ1-3, with D perhaps TRBD1 (6 bases). V was cut by 4 bases and J by 0 bases, with 13 bases left in between. The CDR3 spans 16 residues. Looked up from germline, CDR1 is KGHSH and CDR2 is LQKENI. This CDR3 is CASSRQVRSSGNTIYF. For the CDR3, the DNA is TGTGCCAGCTCACGACAGGTTAGAAGCTCTGGAAACACCATATATTTT.

This clone was observed once. The rearrangement links TRBV30 to TRBJ2-1, with 10 bases identical to TRBD1. In germline, CDR1 is GTSNPN, CDR2 SVGIG (reference sequence). CDR3 length equals 18 residues. With V trimmed by 5 bases and J by 4 bases, 17 bases remained unmatched. The CDR3 DNA reads as TGTGCCTGGGACCGGGACAGGGGCACAGCGGGAGCTTACAATGAGCAGTTCTTC. Protein: CAWDRDRGTAGAYNEQFF.

The chain uses TRBV30 and TRBJ1-2, with D unclear. Germline lookup yields CDR1 GTSNPN and CDR2 SVGIG (reference sequence). CDR3 size: 13 residues. With 8 bases removed from V and 2 bases from J, the gap between germline ends came to 15 bases. The CDR3 reads CAASLGVNYGYTF. Written as DNA, the CDR3 is TGTGCCGCCTCCCTCGGGGTAAACTATGGCTACACCTTC.

This chain uses TRBV7-2 with TRBJ1-2, with D perhaps matching TRBD1 (5 bases). The CDR3 extends over 13 amino acids. CDR1 is SGHTA, CDR2 FQGNSA, per germline. V lost 3 bases and J 3 bases, leaving 8 bases between the germline ends. CDR3 loop: CASSFGAYYGYTF. In nucleotides, the CDR3 is TGTGCCAGCAGCTTCGGGGCTTACTATGGCTACACCTTC. The variable domain in full, with the rest retrieved from reference TRBV7-2 and TRBJ1-2, is GAGVSQSPSNKVTEKGKDVELRCDPISGHTALYWYRQSLGQGLEFLIYFQGNSAPDKSGLPSDRFSAERTGGSVSTLTIQRTQQEDSAVYLCASSFGAYYGYTFGSGTRLTVV.

This chain links TRBV19 with TRBJ1-4; a weak D match, TRBD1 (5 bases). Per the germline V gene, CDR1 is LNHDA and CDR2 is SQIVND (reference sequence). V lost 6 bases and J 5 bases, leaving 16 bases between the germline ends. CDR3 length: 15 amino acids. The DNA for the CDR3 is TGTGCCAGTAGGGACCCCGGGACCGTCAATGAAAAACTGTTTTTT. Translated: CASRDPGTVNEKLFF.

This clone is a singleton in its sample. V gene TRBV12-5 combines with J gene TRBJ1-1; D might be TRBD1 (6 bases). Germline V gene lookup returns CDR1 LGHNT and CDR2 FRNRAP. The CDR3 is made up of 13 amino acids. Trimming stripped 5 bases from V and 5 bases from J, with 12 bases between. DNA of the CDR3: TGTGCTAGTGGTCAAACAGGGATAACTGAAGCTTTCTTT. As protein: CASGQTGITEAFF.

V usage is TRBV19 and J usage is TRBJ1-1; the D is unclear. The CDR3 extends over 13 amino acids. V lost 7 bases and J lost 0, with 9 bases in between. Looked up from germline, CDR1 is LNHDA and CDR2 is SQIVND (reference sequence). As DNA, the CDR3 is TGTGCCAGTATAAAGACATTGAACACTGAAGCTTTCTTT. Its protein product is CASIKTLNTEAFF. The full variable domain, with the rest looked up from reference TRBV19 and TRBJ1-1, is DGGITQSPKYLFRKEGQNVTLSCEQNLNHDAMYWYRQDPGQGLRLIYYSQIVNDFQKGDIAEGYSVSREKKESFPLTVTSAQKNPTAFYLCASIKTLNTEAFFGQGTRLTVV.

Turning to this clone: The sample holds other DNA sequences that translate to the same CDR3. This chain connects TRBV19 to TRBJ1-5, with 7 bases that match TRBD1. Germline V gene data show CDR1 as LNHDA and CDR2 as SQIVND (reference sequence). The CDR3 loop spans 14 amino acids. V trimming: 4 bases; J trimming: 6 bases; junction bases outside the gene matches: 6. CDR3 sequence reads: CASSTRQGGQPQHF. CDR3 in DNA: TGTGCCAGTAGTACCCGACAGGGCGGTCAGCCCCAGCATTTT.

CDR3 nucleotides: TGCGCCAGCAGCTTGGTCGGGACAGAAGACTACGAGCAGTACTTC. As protein: CASSLVGTEDYEQYF. This rearrangement joins TRBV5-1 to TRBJ2-7; TRBD1 aligns across 7 bases. Germline CDR1 reads SGHRS; CDR2 reads YFSETQ. The length of the CDR3 is 15 residues. The V gene end was trimmed by 0 bases and the J gene end by 3 bases; junction bases not matched to a gene: 6.

Comment on this clone: Other DNA sequences from this sample encode an identical CDR3 as well. V gene TRBV2 combines with J gene TRBJ2-7; tentatively, D is TRBD1 (5 bases). Germline CDR1 and CDR2: SNHLY and FYNNEI. CDR3 size: 13 residues. V was cut by 4 bases and J by 4 bases, with 11 bases left in between. The CDR3 bases are TGTGCCAGCAGTGCTAGAGACAGTTACGAGCAGTACTTC. Amino acids: CASSARDSYEQYF.

This chain links TRBV2 with TRBJ2-7, with no clear D. The CDR3 totals 12 residues. Germline CDR1 SNHLY, CDR2 FYNNEI. The V end lost 1 base, the J end lost 1 base, and 2 bases lay between the germline ends. The CDR3: CASSEESYEQYF. CDR3 DNA sequence: TGTGCCAGCAGTGAAGAGTCCTACGAGCAGTACTTC. Full variable domain (remainder filled in from reference TRBV2 and TRBJ2-7): EPEVTQTPSHQVTQMGQEVILRCVPISNHLYFYWYRQILGQKVEFLVSFYNNEISEKSEIFDDQFSVERPDGSNFTLKIRSTKLEDSAMYFCASSEESYEQYFGPGTRLTVT.

This sequence joins TRBV6-1 and TRBJ2-2; TRBD1 aligns across 10 bases. The CDR3 is 15 residues long. Germline V lookup: CDR1 MNHNS, CDR2 SASEGT. The V gene end was trimmed by 4 bases and the J gene end by 6 bases; junction bases not matched to a gene: 5. The CDR3: CASSVRTGGSGELFF. CDR3 coding DNA: TGTGCCAGCAGTGTGAGGACAGGGGGGTCCGGGGAGCTGTTTTTT.